This T cell receptor beta chain was captured in a study of cytomegalovirus exposure and HLA in healthy donors (dated by TCRdb to about 2017). For context, the study as a whole: In an earlier analysis of 550 to 750 of the donors, 250 to 350 Gb of sequence data and 95 million to 130 million unique TCR beta sequences from about 179 million T cells were reported. About 310 gigabases of sequencing data and around 87 million unique TCR sequences were included in an early release covering over 600 HLA-typed donors. Among the approximately 420 genotyped donors, around 81% belonged to the genetic ancestry cluster associated with self-reported Caucasian donors. The study aimed to test whether signatures of past pathogen exposure could be identified by cataloging public T cell receptors. The study profiled the T cell repertoires of about 720 subjects by immunosequencing and related them to cytomegalovirus serostatus. Besides the first cohort of around 700 subjects, a separate validation cohort made up of roughly 130 different subjects was used. The study combined high-throughput TCR immunosequencing, statistical association of individual TCRs with disease status, and machine learning to predict cytomegalovirus infection status. A later analysis re-examined previously published TCR beta repertoires from just over 650 donors and added high-resolution HLA genotyping to investigate patterns of TCR occurrence. The later analysis used no new phenotypic data to find candidate immune exposures, relying instead on TCR beta sequences and their occurrence across donors. An earlier analysis of 587 of the donors used high-throughput TCR beta sequencing to judge whether each TCR beta V gene segment behaved as functional or pseudogenic. Donor age, sex, ethnicity and CMV serostatus were compiled alongside the repertoire data. Genome-wide SNP genotypes for about three fifths of the roughly 670 donors were used in a later genetic analysis, which treated that subset as a discovery cohort. All discovery cohort repertoires had been generated using a single sequencing platform. Class I and class II HLA loci were covered by the typing at four-digit resolution. The number of donors typed differed by locus, with roughly 620-630 for A, B, C, DRB1 and DQB1, roughly 550 for DQA1, approximately 580 for DPA1, and approximately 470 for DPB1. Five DR-DQ haplotypes were handled as single units for association and clustering because linkage in the cohort was strong. Among several hundred genotyped donors of the cohort, an average of approximately 240,000 unique TCR beta nucleotide sequences was sequenced per donor, of which 15% to 20% were non-productive. Results and caveats for the whole study, not just this receptor: In a later analysis, most CMV-associated TCR beta chains were found to appear HLA-restricted, with HLA associations seemingly driven largely by CMV exposure. Presence/absence analyses assumed roughly uniform sequencing depth across donors, an assumption that may not hold. When HLA alleles, especially DR and DQ, strongly co-occurred, TCR associations were difficult to assign to individual alleles. Because counts were too low, seventeen rarely observed V segments, including chromosome 9 orphons, were left out of the earlier analysis of roughly 600 of the donors. Compared with the 666-donor mean, donors in an Asian-associated ancestry cluster had fewer N-insertions in productive TCRs, according to a later genetic analysis. Across donors, most TCR sequences were observed very rarely, whereas some public TCRs were present in many individuals. Correlated functional status among segregating V segments might be attributable to linkage disequilibrium, but an unknown experimental factor could not be ruled out. In a later analysis, several top co-occurrence clusters were reported to appear linked to parvovirus B19, influenza, CMV and Epstein-Barr virus. Broadly in line with IMGT annotations, most TCR beta V segments showed up in productive rearrangements about 90% or about 30% of the time in an earlier analysis of 450 to 750 of the donors. A cluster of highly shared sequence variants was judged likely to be a technical artifact of the sequencing pipeline. The study gave a list of about 150 TCR beta chains associated with cytomegalovirus. In both the original and validation cohorts, the classifier was reported to diagnose cytomegalovirus status with high specificity and sensitivity. A later analysis associated around 16,000 TCR beta sequences with specific HLA alleles at a false discovery rate of 0.05. Because some donors lacked HLA typing at each locus, the association tests relied only on the typed subset. In vitro tests confirmed that three of the cytomegalovirus-associated TCR beta chains recognize cytomegalovirus antigens. A further reported finding was that TCR beta sequences accurately predicted the HLA-A and HLA-B alleles for most subjects in the first cohort. This cohort had only TCR beta chains sequenced, and the lack of alpha or paired-chain data limited which features could be detected. Immune exposure information for the cohort was limited to CMV serostatus. Some IMGT-functional V segments, including TRBV6-2 and TRBV6-3, could not be told apart with the 87-base-pair reads, so those segments were excluded. The authors suggested that the approach could potentially be extended to other disease states and immunological phenotypes. In a later analysis, TCR association rates were found to vary across HLA loci, with the most associated TCRs seen for DRB1 alleles and the fewest for HLA-C alleles. Compared with equally common non-associated chains, HLA-associated TCR beta chains in a later analysis were more clonally expanded and had lower generation probabilities. A later genetic analysis associated a missense DCLRE1C variant with V-gene and J-gene trimming of TCR beta chains, and an independent cohort replicated the association.

In total, just over 650 healthy bone marrow donors made up the cohort. At the time of sampling, all cohort members were nominally healthy, though unrecorded immune exposures were likely present. The donor tested CMV seropositive and was one of the 289 seropositive cohort members. A peripheral blood sample was provided by each donor, and peripheral blood mononuclear cells were used for TCR beta sequencing. Genomic DNA was extracted from the blood cell samples with the Qiagen DNeasy Blood Extraction Kit. V is clipped by 6 bases and J by 11 bases, and the sequence between their germline boundaries is 19 bases long. CDR1 and CDR2 are drawn from the germline V gene (reference sequence): WNHNN, SYGVQD. The CDR3, cysteine through phenylalanine, is 13 amino acids long. Only CDR3 DNA remains: 39 bases, in frame from the first base. This clone has only a few counts. The antigen it recognizes is unknown. Base qualities are not recorded, but no much larger clone differs from it by a single base.

Receptors were amplified or captured by the immunoSEQ multiplex PCR assay. The multiplex PCR relied on a mix of 60 forward primers for TCR Vbeta segments and 13 reverse primers for TCR Jbeta segments. Amplification of the CDR3 region of rearranged TCR beta genes was performed with a multiplex PCR assay on genomic DNA. Amplified TCR beta libraries were sequenced as 87-base-pair reads on the Illumina HiSeq System. The paper's processing steps were these. A later analysis counted about 76 million unique TCR beta chains across the roughly 700 repertoires, and around 12 million of these chains were shared by at least two donors. A nearest-neighbor algorithm error-corrected the raw reads and collapsed the reads into unique sequences, merging closely related sequences to remove PCR and sequencing errors. To assign V, D and J gene segments, CDR3 sequences were aligned to IMGT reference sequences. For a sequence to be retained, a match of at least six nucleotides was required to both a V gene segment and a J gene segment. A rearrangement was called productive if the CDR3 had no stop codons and remained in frame with V and J, and every other rearrangement was called non-productive. CDR3 was defined according to IMGT convention as the region running from the second conserved V-encoded cysteine to the conserved J-encoded phenylalanine. The earlier analysis of about 560 of the donors excluded any sequence lacking an unambiguous match to a single V gene segment. In an earlier analysis of some 590 of the donors, a V segment was called functional when productive rearrangements were above 56.7%, and segregating when the standard deviation between donors exceeded 5%. A statistical classification framework was built to diagnose cytomegalovirus status from the catalog of TCR beta chain sequences. In a later analysis, V and J genes were assigned by comparing TCR nucleotide sequences against IMGT/GENE-DB human TR gene sequences. Using the TCRdist pipeline, a later analysis assigned CDR3 sequences along with most-parsimonious VDJ recombination scenarios. In a later analysis, each TCR beta chain was defined by its CDR3 amino acid sequence together with its V-gene family, and reads without a unique V-gene family were excluded. As a way to deal with suspected cross-contamination and a sequencing artifact, a later analysis dropped approximately 570 nucleotide sequences that were highly shared and had low generation probability. A later analysis calculated a clonal expansion index for each public chain from normalized within-repertoire ranks of inferred template counts. Generation probabilities in a later analysis came from a VDJ recombination model fitted to out-of-frame rearrangements, and those results were checked against IGoR. Hypergeometric tests were used in a later analysis to score TCR-TCR, TCR-HLA and TCR-CMV co-occurrence, with a repertoire-size bias correction applied to the TCR pairs. To estimate false discovery rates, a later analysis permuted the HLA or CMV assignments 20 times. In a later analysis, co-occurring TCRs were grouped with DBSCAN, and TCRdist sequence similarity was added when clustering was performed within HLA-allele-positive subsets. Co-occurrence clustering excluded repertoires with fewer than 30,000 or more than 120,000 public chains, plus five with anomalous nucleotide sharing. Imported from immuneACCESS, the table was reduced by TCRdb to in-frame sequences with V and J called. These copies leave out some clones; in studies compared against another copy, an unresolved V gene accounts for under half, and the cause of the remainder is not known. V, J and clone size were drawn from that table, and D and trimming were deduced from the DNA. The sample includes some 150,000 clones, with less than 85% observed a single time. Around 6.6% of the sample is in the top ten clones.

The source of this sequence is a woman in her forties or fifties in good health and CMV-seropositive. The rearrangement combines TRBV10-1 with TRBJ1-1; possibly the D gene is TRBD1, per 6 matching bases. The sequenced sample was PBMCs. The CDR3 reads as follows: CASSPTLQGRAFF. The nucleotides read TGCGCCAGCAGCCCCACCTTACAGGGTAGGGCTTTCTTT.